This TCR beta chain was sequenced in a study of blood T cell repertoires in COVID-19. Across the study: Acute-phase and convalescent COVID-19 samples originated in the United States, Italy and Spain.

Sequenced by immunoSEQ multiplex PCR; TCRdb stores in-frame clones only, minus some. Counted here are over 14,000 clones, over 70% occurring once; the ten biggest clones make up roughly an eighth. The V end lost 2 bases, the J end lost 8 bases, and 12 bases lay between the germline ends. CDR1 is MNHEY and CDR2 is SMNVEV in the germline V gene (reference sequence). This CDR3 has 13 amino acids. This sequence was found in a man aged 60-69 years with acute or convalescent COVID-19. The V and J genes are TRBV27 and TRBJ1-2; D possibly corresponds to TRBD1 (5 bases). The sample comprised peripheral blood. The DNA of the CDR3 is TGTGCCAGCAGTTTAGGGGCAGGGTACGGCTACACCTTC. Its translation is CASSLGAGYGYTF.